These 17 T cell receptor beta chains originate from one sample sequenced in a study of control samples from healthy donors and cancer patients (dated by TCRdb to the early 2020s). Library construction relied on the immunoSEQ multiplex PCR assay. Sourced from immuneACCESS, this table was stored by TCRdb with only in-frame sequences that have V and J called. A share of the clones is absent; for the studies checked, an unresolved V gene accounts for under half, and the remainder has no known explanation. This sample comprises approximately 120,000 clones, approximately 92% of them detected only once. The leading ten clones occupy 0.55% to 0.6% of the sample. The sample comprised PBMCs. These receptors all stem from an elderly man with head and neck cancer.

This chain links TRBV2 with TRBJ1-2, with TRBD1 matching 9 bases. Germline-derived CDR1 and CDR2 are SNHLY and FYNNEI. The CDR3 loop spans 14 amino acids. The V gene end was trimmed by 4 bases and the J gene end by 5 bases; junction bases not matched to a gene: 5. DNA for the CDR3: TGTGCCAGCAGTGTAGACAGGGGGGCATATGGCTACACCTTC. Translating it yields CASSVDRGAYGYTF. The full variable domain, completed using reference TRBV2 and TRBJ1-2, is EPEVTQTPSHQVTQMGQEVILRCVPISNHLYFYWYRQILGQKVEFLVSFYNNEISEKSEIFDDQFSVERPDGSNFTLKIRSTKLEDSAMYFCASSVDRGAYGYTFGSGTRLTVV.

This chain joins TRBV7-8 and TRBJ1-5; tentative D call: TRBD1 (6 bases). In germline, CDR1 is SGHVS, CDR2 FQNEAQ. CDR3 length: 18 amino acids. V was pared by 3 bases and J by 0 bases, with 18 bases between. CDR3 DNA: TGTGCCAGCAGCTTCATGGTAGACAGGTCAAGTAGCAATCAGCCCCAGCATTTT. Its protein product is CASSFMVDRSSSNQPQHF.

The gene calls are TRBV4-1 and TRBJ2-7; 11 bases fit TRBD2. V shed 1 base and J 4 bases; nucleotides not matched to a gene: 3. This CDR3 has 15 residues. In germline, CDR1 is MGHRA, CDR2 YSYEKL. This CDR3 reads CASSQGTSGFYEQYF. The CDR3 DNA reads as TGCGCCAGCAGCCAAGGGACTAGCGGGTTTTACGAGCAGTACTTC.

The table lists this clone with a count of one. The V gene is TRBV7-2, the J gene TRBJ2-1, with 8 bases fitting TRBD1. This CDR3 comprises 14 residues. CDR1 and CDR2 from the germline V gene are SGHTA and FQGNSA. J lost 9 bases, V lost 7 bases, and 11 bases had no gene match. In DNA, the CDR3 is TGTGCCAGCATCCCGACAGGGGTGTATGGTGAGCAGTTCTTC. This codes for CASIPTGVYGEQFF.

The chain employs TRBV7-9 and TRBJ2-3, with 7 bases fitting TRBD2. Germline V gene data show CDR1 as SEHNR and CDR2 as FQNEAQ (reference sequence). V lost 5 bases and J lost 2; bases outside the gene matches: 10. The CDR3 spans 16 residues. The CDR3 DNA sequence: TGTGCCAGCAGCATACGGATCCGGGACTACACAGATACGCAGTATTTT. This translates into CASSIRIRDYTDTQYF. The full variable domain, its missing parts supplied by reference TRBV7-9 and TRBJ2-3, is DTGVSQNPRHKITKRGQNVTFRCDPISEHNRLYWYRQTLGQGPEFLTYFQNEAQLEKSRLLSDRFSAERPKGSFSTLEIQRTEQGDSAMYLCASSIRIRDYTDTQYFGPGTRLTVL.

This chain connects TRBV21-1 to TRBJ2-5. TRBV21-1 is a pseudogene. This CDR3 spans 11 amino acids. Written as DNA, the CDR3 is TGTGCCAGCAGCTCGAAAGAGACCCAGTACTTC. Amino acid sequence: CASSSKETQYF.

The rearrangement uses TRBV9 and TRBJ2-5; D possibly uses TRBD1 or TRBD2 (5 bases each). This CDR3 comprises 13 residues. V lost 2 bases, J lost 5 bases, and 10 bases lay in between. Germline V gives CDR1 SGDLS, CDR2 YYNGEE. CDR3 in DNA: TGTGCCAGCAGCGTTCAGGGAGAGGAGACCCAGTACTTC. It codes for CASSVQGEETQYF.

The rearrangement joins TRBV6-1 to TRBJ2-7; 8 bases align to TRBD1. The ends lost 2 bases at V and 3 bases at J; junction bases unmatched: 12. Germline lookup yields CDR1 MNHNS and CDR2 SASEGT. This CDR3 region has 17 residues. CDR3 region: CASSERDRSAAVYEQYF. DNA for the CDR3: TGTGCCAGCAGTGAACGGGACAGGTCGGCGGCTGTCTACGAGCAGTACTTC.

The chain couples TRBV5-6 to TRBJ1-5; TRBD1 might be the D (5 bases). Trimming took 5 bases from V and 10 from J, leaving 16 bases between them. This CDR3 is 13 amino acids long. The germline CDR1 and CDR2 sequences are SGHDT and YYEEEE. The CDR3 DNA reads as TGTGCCAGCAGTTCCAGGGCGCTCAGCCCCCAGCATTTT. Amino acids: CASSSRALSPQHF.

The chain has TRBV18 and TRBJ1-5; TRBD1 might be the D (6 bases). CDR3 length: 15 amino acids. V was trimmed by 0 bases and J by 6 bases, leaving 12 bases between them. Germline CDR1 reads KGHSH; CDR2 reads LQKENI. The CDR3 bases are TGTGCCAGCTCACCACCCACGGGAGGGGGTCAGCCCCAGCATTTT. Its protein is CASSPPTGGGQPQHF. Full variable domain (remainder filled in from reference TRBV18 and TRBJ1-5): NAGVMQNPRHLVRRRGQEARLRCSPMKGHSHVYWYRQLPEEGLKFMVYLQKENIIDESGMPKERFSAEFPKEGPSILRIQQVVRGDSAAYFCASSPPTGGGQPQHFGDGTRLSIL.

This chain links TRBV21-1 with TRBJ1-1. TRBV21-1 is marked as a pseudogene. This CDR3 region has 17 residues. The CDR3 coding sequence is TGTGCCAGCAGCAAAGCCTATAGGAGTCTTGGGGACACTGAAGCTTTCTTT. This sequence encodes CASSKAYRSLGDTEAFF.

Here the CDR3 reads CASSPRGQSYEQYF. In DNA, the CDR3 is TGTGCCAGCTCACCACGGGGGCAGTCCTACGAGCAGTACTTC. The gene calls are TRBV18 and TRBJ2-7; D perhaps matches TRBD1 (6 bases). The germline V gene has CDR1 KGHSH and CDR2 LQKENI. This CDR3 is built from 14 residues. Deletions cut 1 base from V and 1 base from J, with 8 bases between. Full variable domain (remainder filled in from reference TRBV18 and TRBJ2-7): NAGVMQNPRHLVRRRGQEARLRCSPMKGHSHVYWYRQLPEEGLKFMVYLQKENIIDESGMPKERFSAEFPKEGPSILRIQQVVRGDSAAYFCASSPRGQSYEQYFGPGTRLTVT.

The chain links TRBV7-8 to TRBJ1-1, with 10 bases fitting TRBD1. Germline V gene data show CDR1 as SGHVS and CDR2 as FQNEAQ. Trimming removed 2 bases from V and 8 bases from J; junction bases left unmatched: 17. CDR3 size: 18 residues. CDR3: CASSLLHSLDRGVEEAFF. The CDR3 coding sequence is TGTGCCAGCAGCTTACTCCACTCTTTGGACAGGGGGGTGGAGGAAGCTTTCTTT.

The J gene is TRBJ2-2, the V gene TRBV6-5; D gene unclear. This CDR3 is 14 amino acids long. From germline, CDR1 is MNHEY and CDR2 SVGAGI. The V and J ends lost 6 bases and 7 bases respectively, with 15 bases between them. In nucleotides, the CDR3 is TGTGCCAGCAGCTACCTAGGGCAGTTCGGGGAGCTGTTTTTT. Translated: CASSYLGQFGELFF.

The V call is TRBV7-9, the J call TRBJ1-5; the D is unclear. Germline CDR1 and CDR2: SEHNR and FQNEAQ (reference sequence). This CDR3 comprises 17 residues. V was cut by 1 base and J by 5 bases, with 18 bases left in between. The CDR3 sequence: CASSLGPEGRSDQPQHF. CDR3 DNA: TGTGCCAGCAGCTTAGGACCGGAGGGCAGGAGTGATCAGCCCCAGCATTTT.

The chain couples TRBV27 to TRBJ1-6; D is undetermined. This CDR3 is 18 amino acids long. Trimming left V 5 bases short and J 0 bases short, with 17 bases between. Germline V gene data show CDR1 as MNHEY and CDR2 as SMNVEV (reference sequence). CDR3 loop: CASSGPQLGSSYNSPLHF. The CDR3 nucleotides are TGTGCCAGCAGTGGACCCCAGTTGGGGAGCTCCTATAATTCACCCCTCCACTTT.

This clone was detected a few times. The CDR3 here is CASSSRSGKGSEAFF. CDR3 DNA sequence: TGTGCCAGCAGCTCTCGTTCAGGGAAAGGTTCTGAAGCTTTCTTT. The chain couples TRBV7-8 to TRBJ1-1; tentative D call: TRBD1 (5 bases). Germline V lookup: CDR1 SGHVS, CDR2 FQNEAQ. The CDR3 loop spans 15 amino acids. V was shortened by 4 bases and J by 6 bases, with 18 bases between the two germline ends.